These T cell receptor beta chains were read from a single sample in a study of OX40 agonist ivuxolimab in advanced cancers. Here immunoSEQ multiplex PCR was the method, and the copy in TCRdb shows in-frame clones only, minus some. Among approximately 66,000 clones, around 87% were seen once, and the ten largest hold under 7.5%. Source: CD4+ or CD8+ T cells sorted from blood, taken in a trial of the OX40 agonist ivuxolimab. These receptors were taken from an adult with an advanced solid tumor such as melanoma, head and neck, liver or kidney cancer. Each CDR3 is given with its conserved first and last residue. D genes are given only for firm matches. A clone size is listed for some rows: how often the clone was seen (once, few, many), or a class if it is expanded.

CDR3	DNA	V	J	D	size
CATSRMAPTTEAFF	TGTGCCACCAGCAGAATGGCCCCCACCACTGAAGCTTTCTTT	TRBV15	TRBJ1-1	-	-
CASSIGEGTYEQYF	TGCGCCAGCAGCATAGGGGAGGGTACCTACGAGCAGTACTTC	TRBV4-3	TRBJ2-7	TRBD2	-
CASSPLSGNTIYF	TGTGCCAGCAGTCCTCTCTCTGGAAACACCATATATTTT	TRBV27	TRBJ1-3	-	-
CASTGLSGANVLTF	TGTGCCAGCACTGGCCTCTCTGGGGCCAACGTCCTGACTTTC	TRBV11-2	TRBJ2-6	-	-
CASSFFTGMNTEAFF	TGTGCCAGCAGCTTTTTTACCGGAATGAACACTGAAGCTTTCTTT	TRBV7-9	TRBJ1-1	-	-
CASATGAKNIQYF	TGTGCCAGCGCCACAGGAGCCAAAAACATTCAGTACTTC	TRBV27	TRBJ2-4	-	-
CASSQFQGTDTQYF	TGCGCCAGCAGCCAATTCCAGGGCACAGATACGCAGTATTTT	TRBV4-3	TRBJ2-3	-	-
CASSEFLAPYEQYF	TGTGCCAGCAGTGAATTCCTAGCCCCCTACGAGCAGTACTTC	TRBV25-1	TRBJ2-7	-	once
CAWTSGTYEQYF	TGTGCCTGGACTAGCGGGACCTACGAGCAGTACTTC	TRBV30	TRBJ2-7	TRBD2	once
CASSFIWDTEAFF	TGTGCCAGCAGCTTTATATGGGACACTGAAGCTTTCTTT	TRBV7-9	TRBJ1-1	-	-
CASSLGQHYEQYF	TGTGCCAGTAGTTTGGGACAGCACTACGAGCAGTACTTC	TRBV19	TRBJ2-7	TRBD1	-
CASSPIGRRYEQYF	TGTGCCAGCAGCCCAATAGGCCGCAGGTACGAGCAGTACTTC	TRBV7-9	TRBJ2-7	-	-
CATSISGNENTEAFF	TGTGCCACCAGCATTTCGGGAAACGAGAACACTGAAGCTTTCTTT	TRBV15	TRBJ1-1	-	-
CASSPITSEAFF	TGTGCCAGCTCACCGATCACGAGTGAAGCTTTCTTT	TRBV18	TRBJ1-1	-	-
CASSLQIAGGLKSVEQFF	TGTGCCAGTAGTTTACAAATAGCGGGAGGCCTAAAAAGTGTTGAGCAGTTCTTC	TRBV19	TRBJ2-1	TRBD2	-
CASSRQGGHETQYF	TGTGCCAGCAGTCGACAGGGCGGTCACGAGACCCAGTACTTC	TRBV28	TRBJ2-5	TRBD1	-
CASSPGGGYGYTF	TGTGCCAGCAGCCCAGGGGGTGGCTATGGCTACACCTTC	TRBV27	TRBJ1-2	TRBD1	-
CASSVEQGADEQYF	TGTGCCAGCAGCGTAGAACAGGGGGCCGACGAGCAGTACTTC	TRBV9	TRBJ2-7	TRBD1	-
CAWDPGGYEQFF	TGTGCCTGGGACCCCGGAGGGTATGAGCAGTTCTTC	TRBV30	TRBJ2-1	-	-
CASSSLNLTSGRRYEQYF	TGTGCCAGCAGCTCCCTTAACCTAACTAGCGGGAGGAGGTACGAGCAGTACTTC	TRBV7-9	TRBJ2-7	TRBD2	once
CASSLGGSNDYGYTF	TGTGCCAGCAGCTTGGGTGGTTCAAATGACTATGGCTACACCTTC	TRBV5-4	TRBJ1-2	-	-
CASSLSGPGEQYF	TGTGCCAGCAGTTTATCGGGGCCGGGGGAGCAGTACTTC	TRBV27	TRBJ2-7	-	-
CASSQDGTMNTEAFF	TGCGCCAGCAGCCAAGATGGAACTATGAACACTGAAGCTTTCTTT	TRBV4-3	TRBJ1-1	-	-
CASSYEGVEQYF	TGTGCCAGCAGTTACGAAGGGGTCGAGCAGTACTTC	TRBV6-5	TRBJ2-7	-	-
CASSSGQYTEAFF	TGTGCCAGCAGCTCTGGACAGTACACTGAAGCTTTCTTT	TRBV7-6	TRBJ1-1	-	few
CASSFSLTSTDTQYF	TGTGCCAGCAGCTTCTCTCTGACAAGCACAGATACGCAGTATTTT	TRBV5-5	TRBJ2-3	-	-
CASSRQGPTLYEQYF	TGTGCCAGCAGCCGACAGGGCCCCACACTCTACGAGCAGTACTTC	TRBV13	TRBJ2-7	TRBD1	few
CASSLLAGRLDTQYF	TGTGCCAGCAGTTTATTGGCGGGTCGTTTGGATACGCAGTATTTT	TRBV27	TRBJ2-3	-	-
CASRGGLGTEAFF	TGTGCCAGCAGGGGGGGGCTCGGCACTGAAGCTTTCTTT	TRBV6-5	TRBJ1-1	-	-
CASSPHEGRSHQPQHF	TGTGCCAGCAGCCCCCATGAGGGCAGGTCGCATCAGCCCCAGCATTTT	TRBV9	TRBJ1-5	-	-
CASAEEGATNEKLFF	TGTGCCAGCGCAGAAGAGGGAGCAACTAATGAAAAACTGTTTTTT	TRBV6-1	TRBJ1-4	-	-
CAWSGGSYNEQFF	TGTGCCTGGAGTGGCGGTTCCTACAATGAGCAGTTCTTC	TRBV30	TRBJ2-1	-	-
CASSQQGNSNQPQHF	TGTGCCAGCAGCCAACAGGGAAATAGCAATCAGCCCCAGCATTTT	TRBV16	TRBJ1-5	-	-
CATSRDLGGPYEQYF	TGTGCCACCAGCAGAGATCTAGGCGGACCTTACGAGCAGTACTTC	TRBV15	TRBJ2-7	-	-
CASSYFGGLNEKLFF	TGTGCCAGCAGTTACTTCGGGGGCCTTAATGAAAAACTGTTTTTT	TRBV6-5	TRBJ1-4	-	-
CASSPRLAGTSTDLDEQFF	TGCGCCAGCAGCCCACGACTAGCGGGGACCTCAACGGATTTGGATGAGCAGTTCTTC	TRBV4-3	TRBJ2-1	TRBD2	-
CASSSSGGVSLWTDTQYF	TGTGCCAGCAGCTCCTCAGGGGGCGTGAGCCTCTGGACAGATACGCAGTATTTT	TRBV7-9	TRBJ2-3	TRBD1	-
CASSLDPSGGPLVGNEQYF	TGTGCCAGCAGCTTAGATCCTAGCGGGGGCCCTTTGGTGGGCAACGAGCAGTACTTC	TRBV7-6	TRBJ2-7	TRBD2	-
CASSLRGGALTGELFF	TGTGCCAGCAGTCTCCGAGGGGGAGCTCTTACCGGGGAGCTGTTTTTT	TRBV5-8	TRBJ2-2	-	-
CASSQGQGRRELFF	TGCGCCAGCAGCCAAGGACAGGGCAGAAGGGAGCTGTTTTTT	TRBV4-3	TRBJ2-2	TRBD1	few
CASSVTGAGVGDF	TGTGCCAGTAGTGTGACAGGGGCAGGGGTCGGAGATTTC	TRBV19	TRBJ2-6	TRBD1	-
CASSPMRTPDTQYF	TGTGCCAGCAGCCCCATGCGTACACCAGATACGCAGTATTTT	TRBV7-9	TRBJ2-3	-	-
CAEGIGDRNQPQHF	TGTGCCGAAGGAATCGGGGATCGCAATCAGCCCCAGCATTTT	TRBV6-5	TRBJ1-5	-	-
CASSISGRSPYNEQFF	TGTGCCAGCAGTATTAGCGGGAGGAGTCCATACAATGAGCAGTTCTTC	TRBV27	TRBJ2-1	TRBD2	-
CASNIRDRQETQYF	TGTGCCTCAAATATCCGGGACAGACAAGAGACCCAGTACTTC	TRBV18	TRBJ2-5	TRBD1	-
CASSQLGVNTEAFF	TGCGCCAGCAGCCAATTGGGGGTGAACACTGAAGCTTTCTTT	TRBV4-1	TRBJ1-1	-	-
CASSLAGATGELFF	TGTGCCAGCAGCCTAGCGGGAGCCACCGGGGAGCTGTTTTTT	TRBV6-4	TRBJ2-2	TRBD2	large
CASSQDRDLVYEQYF	TGCGCCAGCAGCCAAGATCGGGACTTAGTTTACGAGCAGTACTTC	TRBV4-1	TRBJ2-7	-	-
CALERVGAGNEQFF	TGTGCCCTCGAACGTGTGGGGGCAGGGAATGAGCAGTTCTTC	TRBV30	TRBJ2-1	-	-
CASSLLASNQPQHF	TGTGCCAGCAGCTTATTAGCAAGCAATCAGCCCCAGCATTTT	TRBV5-6	TRBJ1-5	-	-
CASSPVSGTEAFF	TGTGCCAGCAGCCCTGTTTCTGGAACTGAAGCTTTCTTT	TRBV9	TRBJ1-1	-	-
CASSGLAVSTDTQYF	TGTGCCAGTAGCGGACTAGCGGTAAGCACAGATACGCAGTATTTT	TRBV19	TRBJ2-3	TRBD2	-